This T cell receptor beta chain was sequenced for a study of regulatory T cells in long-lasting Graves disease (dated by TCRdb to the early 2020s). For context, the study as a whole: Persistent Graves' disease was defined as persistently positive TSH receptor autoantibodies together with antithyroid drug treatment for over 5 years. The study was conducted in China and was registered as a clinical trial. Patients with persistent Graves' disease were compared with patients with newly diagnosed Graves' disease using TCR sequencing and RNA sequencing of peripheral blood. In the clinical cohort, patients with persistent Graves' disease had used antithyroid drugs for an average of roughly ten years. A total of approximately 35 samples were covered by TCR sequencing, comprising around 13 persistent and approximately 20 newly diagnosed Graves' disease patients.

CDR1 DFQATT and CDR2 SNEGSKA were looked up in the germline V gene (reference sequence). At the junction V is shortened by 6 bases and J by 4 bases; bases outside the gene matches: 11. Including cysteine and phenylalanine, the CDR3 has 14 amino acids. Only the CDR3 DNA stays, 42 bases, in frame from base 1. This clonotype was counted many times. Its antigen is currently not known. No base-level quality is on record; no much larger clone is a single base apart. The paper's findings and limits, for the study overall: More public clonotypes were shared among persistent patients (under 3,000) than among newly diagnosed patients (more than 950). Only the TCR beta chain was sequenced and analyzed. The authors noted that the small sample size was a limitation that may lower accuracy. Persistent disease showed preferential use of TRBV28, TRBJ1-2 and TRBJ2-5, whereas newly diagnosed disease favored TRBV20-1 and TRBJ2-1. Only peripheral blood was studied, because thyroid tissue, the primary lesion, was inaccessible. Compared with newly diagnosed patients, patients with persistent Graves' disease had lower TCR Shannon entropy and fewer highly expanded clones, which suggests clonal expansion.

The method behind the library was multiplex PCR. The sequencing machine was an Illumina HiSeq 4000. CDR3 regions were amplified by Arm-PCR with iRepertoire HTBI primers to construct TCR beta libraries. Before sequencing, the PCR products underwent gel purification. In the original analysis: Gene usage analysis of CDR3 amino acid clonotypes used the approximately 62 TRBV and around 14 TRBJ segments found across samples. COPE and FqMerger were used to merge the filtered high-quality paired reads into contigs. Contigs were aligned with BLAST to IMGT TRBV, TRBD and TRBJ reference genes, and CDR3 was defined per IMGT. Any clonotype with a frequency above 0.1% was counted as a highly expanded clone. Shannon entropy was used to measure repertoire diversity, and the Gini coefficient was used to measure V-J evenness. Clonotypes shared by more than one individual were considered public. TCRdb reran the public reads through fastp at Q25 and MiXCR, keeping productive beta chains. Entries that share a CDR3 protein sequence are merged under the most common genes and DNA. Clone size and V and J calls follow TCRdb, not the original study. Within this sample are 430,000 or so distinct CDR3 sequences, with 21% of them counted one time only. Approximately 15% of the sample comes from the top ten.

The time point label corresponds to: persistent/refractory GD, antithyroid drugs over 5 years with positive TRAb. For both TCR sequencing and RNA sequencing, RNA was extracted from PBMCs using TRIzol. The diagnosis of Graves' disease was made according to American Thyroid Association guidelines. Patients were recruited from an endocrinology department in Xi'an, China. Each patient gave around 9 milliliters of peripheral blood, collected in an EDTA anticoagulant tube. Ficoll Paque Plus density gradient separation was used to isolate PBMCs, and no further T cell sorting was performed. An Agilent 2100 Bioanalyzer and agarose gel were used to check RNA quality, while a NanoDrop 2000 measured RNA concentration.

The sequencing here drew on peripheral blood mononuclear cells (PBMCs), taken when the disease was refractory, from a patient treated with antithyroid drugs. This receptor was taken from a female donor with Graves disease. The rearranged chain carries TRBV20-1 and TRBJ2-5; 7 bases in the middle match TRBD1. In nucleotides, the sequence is TGCAGTGCCCCTCCCATGACAGGGAGAGAGACCCAGTACTTC. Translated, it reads CSAPPMTGRETQYF.